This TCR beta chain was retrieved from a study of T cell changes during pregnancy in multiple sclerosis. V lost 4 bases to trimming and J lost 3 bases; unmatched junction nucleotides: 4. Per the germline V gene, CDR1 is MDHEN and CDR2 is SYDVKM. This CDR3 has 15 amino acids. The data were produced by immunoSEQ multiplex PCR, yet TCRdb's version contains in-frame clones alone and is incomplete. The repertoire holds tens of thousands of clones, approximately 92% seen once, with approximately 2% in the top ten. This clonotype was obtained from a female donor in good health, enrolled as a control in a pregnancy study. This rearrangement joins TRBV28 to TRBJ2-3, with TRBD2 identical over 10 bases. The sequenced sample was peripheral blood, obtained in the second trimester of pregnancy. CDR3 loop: CASSYLAGVTDTQYF. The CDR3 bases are TGTGCCAGCAGTTATCTAGCGGGGGTAACAGATACGCAGTATTTT. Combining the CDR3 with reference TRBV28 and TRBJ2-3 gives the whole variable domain DVKVTQSSRYLVKRTGEKVFLECVQDMDHENMFWYRQDPGLGLRLIYFSYDVKMKEKGDIPEGYSVSREKKERFSLILESASTNQTSMYLCASSYLAGVTDTQYFGPGTRLTVL.